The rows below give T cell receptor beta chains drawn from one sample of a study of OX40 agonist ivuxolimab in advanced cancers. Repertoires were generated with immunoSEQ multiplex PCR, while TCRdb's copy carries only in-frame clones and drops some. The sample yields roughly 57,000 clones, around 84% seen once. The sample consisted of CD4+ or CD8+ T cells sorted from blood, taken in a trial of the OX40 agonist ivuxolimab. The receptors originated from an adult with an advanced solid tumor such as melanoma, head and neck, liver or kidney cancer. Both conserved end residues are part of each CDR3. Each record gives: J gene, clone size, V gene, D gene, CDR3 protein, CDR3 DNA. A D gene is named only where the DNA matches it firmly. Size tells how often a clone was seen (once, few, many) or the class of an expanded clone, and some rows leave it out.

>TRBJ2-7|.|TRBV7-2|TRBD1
CASSIGTGGSYEQYF
TGTGCCAGCAGCATCGGGACAGGGGGGTCGTACGAGCAGTACTTC
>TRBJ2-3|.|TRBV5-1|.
CASSLGQAADTQYF
TGCGCCAGCAGCTTGGGCCAGGCGGCAGATACGCAGTATTTT
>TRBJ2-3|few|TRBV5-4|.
CASSWTSTDTQYF
TGTGCCAGCAGTTGGACTAGCACAGATACGCAGTATTTT
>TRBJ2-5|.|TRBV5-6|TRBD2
CASSFRGSGAIQETQYF
TGTGCCAGCAGCTTTCGCGGTAGCGGGGCCATACAAGAGACCCAGTACTTC
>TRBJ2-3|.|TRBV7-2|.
CASSSDYYTDTQYF
TGTGCCAGCAGCTCAGACTATTACACAGATACGCAGTATTTT
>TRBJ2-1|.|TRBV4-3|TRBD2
CASSQGGLPHNEQFF
TGCGCCAGCAGCCAAGGGGGACTACCGCACAATGAGCAGTTCTTC
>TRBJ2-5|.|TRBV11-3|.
CASSSGTAGETQYF
TGTGCCAGCAGCTCCGGGACAGCGGGAGAGACCCAGTACTTC
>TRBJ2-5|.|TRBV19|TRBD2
CASSVGLAGGLKETQYF
TGTGCCAGTAGTGTCGGACTAGCGGGGGGATTAAAAGAGACCCAGTACTTC
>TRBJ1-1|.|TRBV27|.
CASRKIQGGTEAFF
TGTGCCAGCAGGAAAATACAGGGAGGCACTGAAGCTTTCTTT
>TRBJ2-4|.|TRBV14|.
CASSQVGIAKNIQYF
TGTGCCAGCAGCCAAGTGGGTATAGCCAAAAACATTCAGTACTTC
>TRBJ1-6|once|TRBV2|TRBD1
CATNRQGANSPLHF
TGTGCCACCAACCGGCAGGGGGCGAATTCACCCCTCCACTTT
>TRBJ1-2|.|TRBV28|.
CASSLWAHETNYGYTF
TGTGCCAGCAGTTTATGGGCCCACGAGACTAACTATGGCTACACCTTC
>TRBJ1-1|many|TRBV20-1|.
CSARAEKTYFF
TGCAGTGCTAGAGCCGAGAAAACCTATTTCTTT
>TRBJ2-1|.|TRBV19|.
CASSRVSGFDNEQFF
TGTGCCAGTAGCCGCGTGTCGGGGTTCGACAATGAGCAGTTCTTC
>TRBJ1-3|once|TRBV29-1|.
CSVAQPGAVDTIYF
TGCAGCGTTGCCCAACCGGGAGCCGTGGACACCATATATTTT
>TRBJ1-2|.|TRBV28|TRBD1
CASSFERDRGPSYGYTF
TGTGCCAGCAGTTTCGAGCGGGACAGGGGCCCCAGTTATGGCTACACCTTC
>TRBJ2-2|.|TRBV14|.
CASSQDLAGPHTGELFF
TGTGCCAGCAGCCAAGATTTGGCAGGGCCGCACACCGGGGAGCTGTTTTTT
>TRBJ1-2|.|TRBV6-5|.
CASAVGGGYGYTF
TGTGCCAGCGCCGTCGGGGGCGGCTATGGCTACACCTTC
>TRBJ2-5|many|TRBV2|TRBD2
CASNRGGRGQETQYF
TGTGCCAGCAACCGGGGGGGGCGAGGCCAAGAGACCCAGTACTTC
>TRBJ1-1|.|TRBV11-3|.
CASSLGGNTEAFF
TGTGCCAGCAGCTTAGGCGGGAACACTGAAGCTTTCTTT
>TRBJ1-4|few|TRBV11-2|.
CASSSNWGGSEKLFF
TGTGCCAGCAGCTCAAACTGGGGTGGGAGCGAAAAACTGTTTTTT
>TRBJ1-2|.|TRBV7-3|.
CASSLGRQGINYGYTF
TGTGCCAGCAGCTTAGGGCGTCAGGGAATTAACTATGGCTACACCTTC
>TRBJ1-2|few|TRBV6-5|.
CASSDSTAANYGYTF
TGTGCCAGCAGTGACTCGACAGCAGCTAACTATGGCTACACCTTC
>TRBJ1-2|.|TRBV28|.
CASSPPGRGGYTF
TGTGCCAGCAGTCCCCCAGGGCGGGGTGGCTACACCTTC
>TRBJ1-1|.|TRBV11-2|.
CASSLVSPQTEAFF
TGTGCCAGCAGCTTAGTGAGTCCCCAGACTGAAGCTTTCTTT
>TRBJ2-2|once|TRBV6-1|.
CASSERSGLPGELFF
TGTGCCAGCAGTGAAAGATCAGGCCTTCCCGGGGAGCTGTTTTTT
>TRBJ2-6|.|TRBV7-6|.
CASSLMTGPSSGANVLTF
TGTGCCAGCAGCTTAATGACAGGTCCTAGCTCTGGGGCCAACGTCCTGACTTTC
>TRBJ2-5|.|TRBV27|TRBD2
CASSLGTPGLAGAETQYF
TGTGCCAGCAGTTTAGGGACCCCCGGACTAGCGGGAGCAGAGACCCAGTACTTC
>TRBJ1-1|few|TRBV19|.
CASSIQVNTEAFF
TGTGCCAGTAGTATACAGGTTAACACTGAAGCTTTCTTT
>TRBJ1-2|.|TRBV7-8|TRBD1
CASSYGTGGVPGYTF
TGTGCCAGCAGCTACGGGACAGGGGGCGTCCCCGGCTACACCTTC
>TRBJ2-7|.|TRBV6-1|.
CASSEGASEQYF
TGTGCCAGCAGTGAAGGGGCCTCCGAGCAGTACTTC
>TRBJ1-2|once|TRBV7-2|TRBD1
CASSSEIRRTGREGGYTF
TGTGCCAGCAGCTCGGAGATACGCCGGACAGGGCGGGAAGGAGGCTACACCTTC